This T cell receptor (beta chain) stems from a study of blood T cell repertoires in COVID-19. Study-wide context: Italy, Spain and the United States were the sources of the convalescent and acute COVID-19 samples. The cDNA or gDNA used as material had been derived from T cells, B-cell-depleted T cells, or PBMCs.

The CDR3 covers 16 residues. Germline V lookup: CDR1 MNHEY, CDR2 SMNVEV (reference sequence). Trimming removed 5 bases at V and 1 base at J, with 18 bases between. Original analysis: For nucleated cells, counts were estimated from reference gene primer amplification. Data came from immunoSEQ multiplex PCR; TCRdb stores just in-frame clones and leaves some out. That table is the source of V, J and clone size, and D and trimming were worked out from the DNA. The top ten clones hold around 20% of a sample with tens of thousands of clones, around 80% of them seen once. The chain links TRBV27 to TRBJ2-7, with TRBD1 as a possible D gene (5 bases). This clonotype was sampled from a human donor in a cohort sampled during active COVID-19. Specimen: peripheral blood. The CDR3 here is CASSRTQGLSSYEQYF. CDR3 bases: TGTGCCAGCAGTCGAACGCAGGGCCTCTCATCCTACGAGCAGTACTTC.